The 17 T cell receptor beta chains reported below all come from one sample, sequenced in a study of blood T cell repertoires in COVID-19. Clones were read by immunoSEQ multiplex PCR, and TCRdb kept only the in-frame ones, dropping some. The profile covers fewer than 300,000 clones, with about 85% appearing a single time and roughly 15% taken by the ten largest. Input material: peripheral blood. These receptors all come from a human donor in a cohort sampled during active COVID-19.

The chain links TRBV7-9 to TRBJ2-3; 8 bases match TRBD2. Germline loops: CDR1 SEHNR, CDR2 FQNEAQ (reference sequence). The CDR3 is 15 amino acids. V shed 2 bases and J 4 bases; nucleotides not matched to a gene: 5. CDR3 bases: TGTGCCAGCAGCTTAAACGGACTAGCTTCAGATACGCAGTATTTT. Protein: CASSLNGLASDTQYF.

The rearrangement uses TRBV3-1 (or the pseudogene TRBV3-2) and TRBJ1-2; D gene uncertain. Germline V gene sequence: CDR1 LGHDT, CDR2 YNNKEL (reference sequence). Trimming removed 4 bases from V and 4 bases from J, with 10 bases in between. The CDR3 length is 13 residues. The CDR3, as DNA: TGTGCCAGCAGCCTTGGACTGCCCTATGGCTACACCTTC. This gives the protein CASSLGLPYGYTF.

The chain has TRBV29-1 and TRBJ2-3; 10 bases align to TRBD2. Germline loops: CDR1 SQVTM, CDR2 ANQGSEA. The junction had 7 bases not matched to a gene; V was cut back by 7 bases and J by 3 bases. The CDR3 consists of 14 residues. The CDR3 loop reads CSASSGRKTDTQYF. CDR3 bases: TGCAGCGCCTCTAGCGGGAGAAAGACAGATACGCAGTATTTT.

This clone was recorded only once. The V call is TRBV6-6, the J call TRBJ1-5; D might be TRBD1 (6 bases). V lost 2 bases, J lost 0 bases, and 11 bases lay in between. Germline assignment: CDR1 MNHNY and CDR2 SVGAGI (reference sequence). The CDR3 has 16 amino acids. The CDR3 loop is CASSYMTGDSNQPQHF. CDR3 sequence (DNA): TGTGCCAGCAGTTACATGACAGGAGATAGCAATCAGCCCCAGCATTTT.

V and J are TRBV19 and TRBJ2-3; 7 positions match TRBD1. The germline V gene encodes CDR1 LNHDA and CDR2 SQIVND (reference sequence). The CDR3 totals 14 residues. The V and J ends lost 10 bases and 2 bases, in that order; junction bases with no gene match: 9. CDR3 loop: CATVRGKDTDTQYF. The CDR3, as DNA: TGTGCCACCGTCAGGGGGAAGGACACAGATACGCAGTATTTT.

This chain uses TRBV2 with TRBJ2-2; the D is unclear. The CDR3 has 12 amino acids. V lost 8 bases and J lost 1, with 5 bases in between. The germline V gene has CDR1 SNHLY and CDR2 FYNNEI. The CDR3 DNA follows: TGTGCCAGCCGCGAGAACACCGGGGAGCTGTTTTTT. Amino acids: CASRENTGELFF.

The chain combines TRBV19 with TRBJ2-5; 7 bases match TRBD1. Trimming took 4 bases from V and 2 from J; bases not matched to a gene: 7. CDR1 and CDR2 from the germline V gene are LNHDA and SQIVND (reference sequence). The CDR3 extends over 15 amino acids. In DNA, the CDR3 is TGTGCCAGTAGTAAGACTGCGACAGGGCAAGAGACCCAGTACTTC. Amino acids: CASSKTATGQETQYF.

The CDR3 protein is CASSLAGGPVETQYF. The CDR3 bases are TGTGCCAGCAGCTTAGCGGGAGGGCCAGTAGAGACCCAGTACTTC. This chain uses TRBV7-9 with TRBJ2-5; 7 nucleotides line up with TRBD2. The CDR3 loop spans 15 amino acids. With 0 bases clipped from V and 4 bases from J, the junction kept 5 bases outside the gene matches. Germline CDR1 SEHNR, CDR2 FQNEAQ (reference sequence).

This rearrangement joins TRBV11-2 to TRBJ2-5; D perhaps matches TRBD2 (5 bases). The CDR3 is 14 residues long. V was clipped by 2 bases and J by 6 bases, with 13 bases between them. Germline values: CDR1 SGHAT, CDR2 FQNNGV. CDR3 sequence reads: CASSLIGASQTQYF. CDR3 coding DNA: TGTGCCAGCAGCTTAATTGGTGCTAGCCAGACCCAGTACTTC.

This clone was detected only a few times. The chain has TRBV4-1 and TRBJ1-1, with D tentatively TRBD1 (5 bases). This CDR3 comprises 15 residues. V was pared by 1 base and J by 1 base, with 10 bases between. CDR1 MGHRA and CDR2 YSYEKL come from the germline V gene. The CDR3 protein is CASSQVGQKNTEAFF. The CDR3 DNA reads TGCGCCAGCAGCCAAGTGGGGCAGAAGAACACTGAAGCTTTCTTT.

This chain connects TRBV27 to TRBJ2-7; 11 bases are a match to TRBD2. Germline-derived CDR1 and CDR2 are MNHEY and SMNVEV (reference sequence). Trimming cost V 5 bases and J 3 bases; bases outside gene matches: 12. The CDR3 runs 17 residues. The CDR3 protein is CASSPTPSGTSGYEQYF. CDR3 nucleotides: TGTGCCAGCAGTCCAACTCCGTCCGGGACTAGCGGCTACGAGCAGTACTTC.

The chain couples TRBV10-3 to TRBJ2-6, with TRBD1 matching 7 bases. V lost 6 bases and J lost 4; bases outside the gene matches: 12. Germline V gene sequence: CDR1 ENHRY, CDR2 SYGVKD. CDR3 length equals 17 residues. CDR3 residues: CAIRARQGGVGANVLTF. The CDR3, as DNA: TGTGCCATCAGGGCACGACAGGGCGGAGTAGGGGCCAACGTCCTGACTTTC.

The chain recombines TRBV19 with TRBJ1-3; D unresolved. The CDR3 extends over 15 amino acids. The V gene lost 8 bases and the J gene lost 0 bases, with 14 bases spanning the gap. Per germline, CDR1 LNHDA and CDR2 SQIVND (reference sequence). CDR3 protein: CASSFDSVSGNTIYF. In DNA form, the CDR3 reads TGTGCCAGTTCTTTCGACTCCGTCTCTGGAAACACCATATATTTT.

The chain recombines TRBV30 with TRBJ1-5; D gene uncertain. Germline CDR1 and CDR2: GTSNPN and SVGIG (reference sequence). V shed 1 base and J shed 4 bases, with 14 bases lying between them. The CDR3 is 15 amino acids. CDR3 sequence: CAWSEFSSLNQPQHF. The CDR3 DNA reads TGTGCCTGGAGTGAGTTCTCTTCTCTAAATCAGCCCCAGCATTTT.

V and J are TRBV5-1 and TRBJ1-6; maybe TRBD1 (5 bases). V shed 3 bases and J shed 5 bases, with 9 bases lying between them. The length of the CDR3 is 14 residues. Germline CDR1 SGHRS, CDR2 YFSETQ. The CDR3: CASSSDRNNSPLHF. The CDR3 DNA sequence: TGCGCCAGCAGCTCTGACAGAAATAATTCACCCCTCCACTTT.

The chain uses TRBV24-1 and TRBJ2-5; TRBD1 might be the D (6 bases). Looked up from germline, CDR1 is KGHDR and CDR2 is SFDVKD. Deletions cut 6 bases from V and 5 bases from J, with 15 bases between. CDR3 size: 14 residues. For the CDR3, the DNA is TGTGCCACCAGTACAGGGTTCGTTCGGGAGACCCAGTACTTC. Residues: CATSTGFVRETQYF.

This sequence joins TRBV3-1 (or the pseudogene TRBV3-2) and TRBJ1-1; 10 positions match TRBD1. CDR3 length: 13 amino acids. The junction had 1 base not matched to a gene; V was cut back by 6 bases and J by 3 bases. Germline loops: CDR1 LGHDT, CDR2 YNNKEL (reference sequence). DNA of the CDR3: TGTGCCAGCAGGGGACAGGGGTACACTGAAGCTTTCTTT. Its translation: CASRGQGYTEAFF.